What follows are 18 T cell receptor beta chains derived from one specimen sequenced in a study of cytomegalovirus exposure and HLA in healthy donors. Using immunoSEQ multiplex PCR, the repertoire was profiled, and TCRdb retains in-frame clones only, with some absent. The sample has some 86,000 clones; approximately 93% are singletons. Input material: PBMCs. The receptors were sampled from a woman in her thirties in good health and CMV-seronegative.

The chain recombines TRBV9 with TRBJ2-7, with 7 bases fitting TRBD2. Germline V lookup: CDR1 SGDLS, CDR2 YYNGEE. J lost 3 bases, V lost 4 bases, and 10 bases had no gene match. The CDR3 contains 15 residues. Written as DNA, the CDR3 is TGTGCCAGCAGCCCCTGGGGGGGTGAGGACTACGAGCAGTACTTC. This gives the protein CASSPWGGEDYEQYF. Full variable domain (remainder filled in from reference TRBV9 and TRBJ2-7): DSGVTQTPKHLITATGQRVTLRCSPRSGDLSVYWYQQSLDQGLQFLIQYYNGEERAKGNILERFSAQQFPDLHSELNLSSLELGDSALYFCASSPWGGEDYEQYFGPGTRLTVT.

The V call is TRBV9, the J call TRBJ2-1; no clear D. The CDR3 is 15 residues long. Trimming shortened V by 3 bases and J by 7 bases, and 17 bases separated the two germline ends. Germline CDR1 and CDR2: SGDLS and YYNGEE. This CDR3 is CASSASGSVGNEQFF. The CDR3, as DNA: TGTGCCAGCAGCGCTTCCGGCTCCGTCGGGAATGAGCAGTTCTTC. The variable domain in full, completed from reference TRBV9 and TRBJ2-1, reads DSGVTQTPKHLITATGQRVTLRCSPRSGDLSVYWYQQSLDQGLQFLIQYYNGEERAKGNILERFSAQQFPDLHSELNLSSLELGDSALYFCASSASGSVGNEQFFGPGTRLTVL.

This chain joins TRBV18 and TRBJ2-1, with a weak D call TRBD2 (6 bases). Germline V lookup: CDR1 KGHSH, CDR2 LQKENI. This CDR3 has 16 amino acids. V lost 1 base to trimming and J lost 4 bases, with 14 bases between them. For the CDR3, the DNA is TGTGCCAGCTCACCACTTTCGGCGGGAAATTACAATGAGCAGTTCTTC. Translation gives CASSPLSAGNYNEQFF.

This chain joins TRBV6-1 and TRBJ2-7; D perhaps matches TRBD1 (5 bases). The CDR3 consists of 12 residues. Trimming took 8 bases from V and 5 from J, leaving 13 bases between them. Germline V gene data show CDR1 as MNHNS and CDR2 as SASEGT. The CDR3 protein is CASLRGSNEQYF. In nucleotides, the CDR3 is TGTGCCAGCTTAAGGGGATCGAACGAGCAGTACTTC.

This sequence joins TRBV6-1 and TRBJ1-1; D unclear. Trimming removed 10 bases at V and 5 bases at J, with 11 bases between. The CDR3 extends over 11 amino acids. Germline values: CDR1 MNHNS, CDR2 SASEGT. CDR3 sequence reads: CAIGGRTEAFF. Here the CDR3 DNA reads TGTGCCATTGGTGGGAGAACTGAAGCTTTCTTT.

This chain uses TRBV28 with TRBJ2-3; 13 bases line up with TRBD2. Germline-derived CDR1 and CDR2 are MDHEN and SYDVKM. The CDR3 sequence is 19 residues long. Trimming cost V 7 bases and J 1 base; bases outside gene matches: 14. The CDR3 sequence: CASISTSGGRPSRTDTQYF. As DNA, the CDR3 is TGTGCCAGCATTTCGACTAGCGGGGGGCGTCCTTCCCGCACAGATACGCAGTATTTT.

The rearrangement uses TRBV28 and TRBJ1-1; 7 nucleotides match TRBD1. This CDR3 spans 13 amino acids. In germline, CDR1 is MDHEN, CDR2 SYDVKM. V dropped 10 bases and J dropped 1; count of bases not matched to a gene: 6. CDR3 DNA: TGTGCCACACAGACAGGGAAGAACACTGAAGCTTTCTTT. Encoded protein: CATQTGKNTEAFF.

V gene TRBV10-3 combines with J gene TRBJ1-2; D is undetermined. V was cut by 2 bases and J by 8 bases, with 12 bases left in between. The CDR3 contains 13 residues. Germline V gene sequence: CDR1 ENHRY, CDR2 SYGVKD. The CDR3 DNA is TGTGCCATCAGTGAGATGGCAGGAAGGGGCTACACCTTC. Encoded protein: CAISEMAGRGYTF.

The genes are TRBV5-6 and TRBJ2-7, with no clear D. In germline, CDR1 is SGHDT, CDR2 YYEEEE. CDR3 length equals 14 residues. V lost 2 bases to trimming and J lost 0 bases, with 9 bases between them. The CDR3 bases are TGTGCCAGCAGCTTCCTACTAAGCTCCTACGAGCAGTACTTC. Its translation: CASSFLLSSYEQYF.

CDR3 region: CASSLDRVTEAFF. The CDR3, as DNA: TGTGCCAGCAGCTTAGACAGGGTGACTGAAGCTTTCTTT. The gene calls are TRBV6-6 and TRBJ1-1, with 7 bases that match TRBD1. CDR3 length: 13 residues. Trimming removed 6 bases from V and 5 bases from J; junction bases left unmatched: 6. Germline CDR1 MNHNY, CDR2 SVGAGI (reference sequence).

This clone was counted a single time. The V call is TRBV18, the J call TRBJ2-7, with D perhaps matching TRBD2 (6 bases). CDR1 KGHSH and CDR2 LQKENI come from the germline V gene. The CDR3 totals 13 residues. V lost 6 bases and J 6 bases, leaving 15 bases between the germline ends. The CDR3 spells CASSPPGRGEQYF. The CDR3 DNA reads as TGTGCCAGCTCTCCTCCAGGGCGGGGCGAGCAGTACTTC.

This chain joins TRBV30 and TRBJ1-1; 7 positions agree with TRBD1. CDR1 is GTSNPN, CDR2 SVGIG, per germline (reference sequence). V shed 0 bases and J 5 bases; nucleotides not matched to a gene: 3. The CDR3 sequence is 13 residues long. CDR3 in DNA: TGTGCCTGGAGTGTAAACAGGGGAACTGAAGCTTTCTTT. Translated, it gives CAWSVNRGTEAFF.

This chain uses TRBV30 with TRBJ1-5; TRBD1 matches 7 bases. V shed 2 bases, J shed 6 bases, and the junction held 10 bases outside the gene matches. The germline gives CDR1 GTSNPN, CDR2 SVGIG (reference sequence). This CDR3 has 15 amino acids. The CDR3 nucleotides are TGTGCCTGGAGTAGGGACAGCCAGGGGAGTCAGCCCCAGCATTTT. It specifies CAWSRDSQGSQPQHF. Using reference TRBV30 and TRBJ1-5 for the parts outside the CDR3, the full variable domain is SQTIHQWPATLVQPVGSPLSLECTVEGTSNPNLYWYRQAAGRGLQLLFYSVGIGQISSEVPQNLSASRPQDRQFILSSKKLLLSDSGFYLCAWSRDSQGSQPQHFGDGTRLSIL.

This clone has a single count. The V and J genes are TRBV28 and TRBJ1-5, with D perhaps TRBD1 (5 bases). V lost 1 base and J lost 5, with 12 bases in between. CDR3 length equals 15 residues. The germline V gene has CDR1 MDHEN and CDR2 SYDVKM. CDR3 in DNA: TGTGCCAGCAGTTTATCGAGGCAGGGTCATCAGCCCCAGCATTTT. Its protein product is CASSLSRQGHQPQHF.

The gene calls are TRBV2 and TRBJ1-3; 7 bases align to TRBD1. This CDR3 is 14 amino acids long. Germline assignment: CDR1 SNHLY and CDR2 FYNNEI. Trimming at V came to 6 bases and at J to 2 bases, leaving 4 bases not matched to a gene. CDR3 sequence (DNA): TGTGCCAGCAGCGCCGGGACAGCTGGAAACACCATATATTTT. Amino acid sequence: CASSAGTAGNTIYF.

V gene TRBV6-5 combines with J gene TRBJ2-3; TRBD2 aligns across 12 bases. In germline, CDR1 is MNHEY, CDR2 SVGAGI. CDR3 length equals 16 residues. After removal of 2 bases from V and 5 bases from J, the junction contained 5 bases not matched to a gene. The CDR3 nucleotides read TGTGCCAGCAGTTACACTAGCGGGAGGAGGGGAGATACGCAGTATTTT. Residues: CASSYTSGRRGDTQYF.

This sequence joins TRBV14 and TRBJ2-1, with 11 bases that match TRBD2. The V gene end was trimmed by 4 bases and the J gene end by 4 bases; junction bases not matched to a gene: 6. CDR1 and CDR2 (germline): SGHDN, FVKESK. The CDR3 extends over 16 amino acids. CDR3 loop: CASSRRGTSGYNEQFF. The CDR3 DNA reads as TGTGCCAGCAGCCGACGGGGGACTAGCGGTTACAATGAGCAGTTCTTC.

This chain connects TRBV7-3 to TRBJ2-7; 10 positions match TRBD1. J was trimmed by 1 base and V by 5 bases; bases with no gene match: 8. There are 16 residues in the CDR3. Germline V gene lookup returns CDR1 SGHTA and CDR2 FQGTGA. CDR3 in amino acids: CASSQVGQGLSYEQYF. CDR3 sequence (DNA): TGTGCCAGCAGCCAGGTGGGACAGGGGCTATCCTACGAGCAGTACTTC. Variable domain in full (rest from reference TRBV7-3 and TRBJ2-7): GAGVSQTPSNKVTEKGKYVELRCDPISGHTALYWYRQSLGQGPEFLIYFQGTGAADDSGLPNDRFFAVRPEGSVSTLKIQRTERGDSAVYLCASSQVGQGLSYEQYFGPGTRLTVT.